This entry lists 20 T cell receptor beta chains sequenced from one sample in a study of regulatory T cells in long-lasting Graves disease (dated by TCRdb to the early 2020s). The time point label on this specimen signifies: persistent/refractory GD, antithyroid drugs over 5 years with positive TRAb. For both TCR sequencing and RNA sequencing, RNA was extracted from PBMCs in TRIzol. Library method: multiplex PCR. These reads were obtained on an Illumina HiSeq 4000. CDR3 regions were amplified by Arm-PCR with iRepertoire HTBI primers to construct TCR beta libraries. The public reads were quality trimmed at Q25 with fastp and then assembled into clones with MiXCR by TCRdb, keeping productive beta chains. Rows are unified per CDR3 protein, each entry keeping the most common DNA and genes. The sample yields 400,000 to 450,000 distinct CDR3 sequences; 23% were counted once. Together, the top ten hold about a quarter of the sample.

The starting material was peripheral blood mononuclear cells (PBMCs), obtained when the disease was refractory, from a patient treated with antithyroid drugs. All receptors derive from a female donor with Graves disease.

This clonotype was seen a few times. The chain joins TRBV6-1 to TRBJ1-1, with TRBD1 matching 8 bases. This CDR3 spans 14 amino acids. V shed 6 bases and J 4 bases; nucleotides not matched to a gene: 7. Germline lookup yields CDR1 MNHNS and CDR2 SASEGT. This chain's CDR3 is CASRRQGLLTEAFF. The CDR3 DNA is TGTGCCAGCAGGCGACAGGGGCTACTCACTGAAGCTTTCTTT.

The V and J genes are TRBV5-1 and TRBJ2-3; TRBD1 matches at 9 bases. V lost 0 bases, J lost 6 bases, and 8 bases stayed unmatched. In germline, CDR1 is SGHRS, CDR2 YFSETQ. The length of the CDR3 is 16 residues. DNA for the CDR3: TGCGCCAGCAGCTTGGGGGACAGGGTGAATTTGGATACGCAGTATTTT. Protein product: CASSLGDRVNLDTQYF. The full variable domain, with the rest looked up from reference TRBV5-1 and TRBJ2-3, is KAGVTQTPRYLIKTRGQQVTLSCSPISGHRSVSWYQQTPGQGLQFLFEYFSETQRNKGNFPGRFSGRQFSNSRSEMNVSTLELGDSALYLCASSLGDRVNLDTQYFGPGTRLTVL.

V and J are TRBV5-1 and TRBJ1-1; D not resolved. V lost 4 bases, J lost 7 bases, and 17 bases lay in between. There are 14 residues in the CDR3. The germline V gene encodes CDR1 SGHRS and CDR2 YFSETQ. The CDR3 region has the DNA TGCGCCAGCAGCCCCGGACGAGGTCTACTTGAAGCTTTCTTT. It yields the protein CASSPGRGLLEAFF.

This clonotype was found many times. The chain has TRBV28 and TRBJ2-2; 7 bases match TRBD1. V shed 5 bases, J shed 3 bases, and the junction held 9 bases outside the gene matches. The CDR3 totals 16 residues. Germline V gene lookup returns CDR1 MDHEN and CDR2 SYDVKM. This CDR3 reads CASSTLDQGDTGELFF. In DNA form, the CDR3 reads TGTGCCAGCAGTACCCTGGACCAGGGGGACACCGGGGAGCTGTTTTTT.

V usage is TRBV29-1 and J usage is TRBJ2-7, with D uncertain. Germline V CDR1 and CDR2: SQVTM, ANQGSEA. This CDR3 has 11 amino acids. Trimming cost V 3 bases and J 4 bases, with 7 bases left between them. The CDR3 coding sequence is TGCAGCGTTGAGTTGGGGTACGAGCAGTACTTC. It specifies CSVELGYEQYF.

This chain joins TRBV5-1 and TRBJ1-5; D call uncertain. Germline V gives CDR1 SGHRS, CDR2 YFSETQ. The CDR3 consists of 14 residues. Between the trimmed V and J ends, which lost 1 base and 6 bases, there was a span of 11 bases. In nucleotides, the CDR3 is TGCGCCAGCAGCTTGTTAGAGGGAGGTCAGCCCCAGCATTTT. It encodes CASSLLEGGQPQHF.

There are a few counts of this clonotype. This chain links TRBV20-1 with TRBJ2-7, with 7 bases that match TRBD1. From germline, CDR1 is DFQATT and CDR2 SNEGSKA (reference sequence). The J segment lost 3 bases and the V segment lost 6 bases, leaving 8 bases of the junction unmatched. This CDR3 has 13 amino acids. The CDR3 bases are TGCAGTGCCGCGACAGGGAGTTTCTACGAGCAGTACTTC. It translates to CSAATGSFYEQYF.

This chain joins TRBV18 and TRBJ1-1; 7 bases match TRBD1. Germline lookup yields CDR1 KGHSH and CDR2 LQKENI. V gave up 6 bases and J gave up 1 base; unmatched junction bases: 8. The CDR3 extends over 15 amino acids. This CDR3 reads CASSLGQATNTEAFF. In DNA, the CDR3 is TGTGCCAGCTCTCTCGGACAGGCGACGAACACTGAAGCTTTCTTT.

This clonotype was seen more than once but under ten times. This chain joins TRBV19 and TRBJ1-4; the D gene is possibly TRBD1 (6 bases). The CDR3 extends over 18 amino acids. V lost 3 bases, J lost 11 bases, and 28 bases lay in between. Germline CDR1 and CDR2: LNHDA and SQIVND (reference sequence). CDR3 bases: TGTGCCAGTAGTATTGAGGGACATGGAAATGGCAGATTGGGGAAACTGTTTTTT. Its protein product is CASSIEGHGNGRLGKLFF.

The rearrangement links TRBV12-3 or TRBV12-4 to TRBJ1-2; weak D call: TRBD1 (5 bases). CDR3 length: 16 amino acids. V was pared by 5 bases and J by 0 bases, with 16 bases between. The CDR3 nucleotides read TGTGCCAGCAGTCCCGACCTCAGGGCCACTAACTATGGCTACACCTTC. This gives the protein CASSPDLRATNYGYTF.

The rearrangement links TRBV7-3 to TRBJ1-6; D is perhaps TRBD1 (5 bases). Germline CDR1 is SGHTA and CDR2 is FQGTGA. V lost 2 bases and J 7 bases, leaving 12 bases between the germline ends. The CDR3 extends over 15 amino acids. The CDR3: CASSLYGGGNSPLHF. CDR3 bases: TGTGCCAGCAGCTTATACGGGGGAGGCAATTCACCCCTCCACTTT.

This clonotype occurred many times. This chain uses TRBV6-9 with TRBJ1-1; 7 bases line up with TRBD1. With 3 bases clipped from V and 1 base from J, the junction kept 5 bases outside the gene matches. The germline gives CDR1 MNHGY, CDR2 SVAAGI. This CDR3 is 15 amino acids long. DNA of the CDR3: TGTGCCAGCAGTTACAAGGGGGCCCCGAACACTGAAGCTTTCTTT. Protein sequence: CASSYKGAPNTEAFF.

The J gene is TRBJ2-7, the V gene TRBV18, with 8 bases fitting TRBD1. The CDR3 runs to 15 residues. With 2 bases clipped from V and 3 bases from J, the junction kept 6 bases outside the gene matches. Per germline, CDR1 KGHSH and CDR2 LQKENI. The CDR3 protein is CASSPLPGGDYEQYF. CDR3 in DNA: TGTGCCAGCTCACCATTACCAGGGGGCGACTACGAGCAGTACTTC.

There are many counts of this clonotype. This chain uses TRBV12-3 or TRBV12-4 with TRBJ2-5, with 9 bases lining up with TRBD2. Trimming cost V 3 bases and J 5 bases; bases outside gene matches: 13. This CDR3 has 17 amino acids. The CDR3, as DNA: TGTGCCAGCAGTTTCGGCTTAGCGGGAGCCCTTCTGGAGACCCAGTACTTC. This encodes CASSFGLAGALLETQYF.

This clonotype has only a few counts. This chain joins TRBV27 and TRBJ2-6, with D hard to call. This CDR3 contains 15 residues. Germline-derived CDR1 and CDR2 are MNHEY and SMNVEV (reference sequence). V gave up 6 bases and J gave up 1 base, with 10 bases separating them. CDR3: CASSFKQSGANVLTF. CDR3 DNA: TGTGCCAGCAGCTTCAAGCAGTCTGGGGCCAACGTCCTGACTTTC. The variable domain in full, completed from reference TRBV27 and TRBJ2-6, reads EAQVTQNPRYLITVTGKKLTVTCSQNMNHEYMSWYRQDPGLGLRQIYYSMNVEVTDKGDVPEGYKVSRKEKRNFPLILESPSPNQTSLYFCASSFKQSGANVLTFGAGSRLTVL.

Only a few counts were recorded for this clonotype. The chain employs TRBV10-3 and TRBJ1-3; TRBD1 matches 9 bases. The CDR3 is 15 amino acids. The V and J ends lost 8 bases and 2 bases, in that order; junction bases with no gene match: 7. Per the germline V gene, CDR1 is ENHRY and CDR2 is SYGVKD. The CDR3 DNA reads as TGTGCCATCTCCGGGACAGGGATTACTGGAAACACCATATATTTT. Protein sequence: CAISGTGITGNTIYF.

This clonotype turned up a few times. The chain recombines TRBV7-6 with TRBJ2-7, with D unclear. Germline V gene data show CDR1 as SGHVS and CDR2 as FNYEAQ. V gave up 1 base and J gave up 4 bases, with 8 bases separating them. The CDR3 loop spans 13 amino acids. The CDR3 loop reads CASSLVSEYEQYF. The CDR3 DNA is TGTGCCAGCAGCTTAGTTTCGGAGTACGAGCAGTACTTC.

This clonotype was picked up a small number of times. V gene TRBV7-8 combines with J gene TRBJ1-5; D is possibly TRBD1 (5 bases). The CDR3 is 18 residues long. Trimming left V 2 bases short and J 1 base short, with 18 bases between. CDR1 is SGHVS and CDR2 is FQNEAQ in the germline V gene. The chain's CDR3 is CASSLNVGGLQSNQPQHF. Written as DNA, the CDR3 is TGTGCCAGCAGCTTAAATGTGGGGGGATTACAAAGCAATCAGCCCCAGCATTTT.

V is TRBV5-5 and J is TRBJ2-5, with TRBD2 matching over 11 bases. The CDR3 extends over 16 amino acids. CDR1 SGHKS and CDR2 YYEKEE come from the germline V gene (reference sequence). V shed 0 bases and J 9 bases; nucleotides not matched to a gene: 10. For the CDR3, the DNA is TGTGCCAGCAGCTTGGCAGTAGCGGGAGGGTCCTGGGCCCAGTACTTC. Residues: CASSLAVAGGSWAQYF.

This clonotype occurred many times. The genes are TRBV12-3 or TRBV12-4 and TRBJ2-5, with 13 bases lining up with TRBD2. V trimming: 8 bases; J trimming: 2 bases; junction bases outside the gene matches: 8. This CDR3 has 16 residues. As DNA, the CDR3 is TGTGCCAGCGTCGGGACTAGCGGGACTCATCAAGAGACCCAGTACTTC. It is translated as CASVGTSGTHQETQYF.